Listed here are 9 T cell receptor beta chains from one sample, sequenced in a study of response to subunit inactivated influenza vaccine. TCRdb analysed the RT-PCR reads with MiXCR anew, one entry per CDR3 protein. The data contain a few hundred thousand distinct CDR3 sequences, roughly 7.9% of them singletons. The input for sequencing was PBMCs from blood, taken around 2 years after vaccination. All receptors derive from a man between 50 and 69 years old who received an inactivated influenza vaccine.

The chain carries TRBV5-1 and TRBJ2-7, with TRBD2 identical over 16 bases. From germline, CDR1 is SGHRS and CDR2 YFSETQ. CDR3 length equals 17 residues. The J segment lost 5 bases and the V segment lost 4 bases, leaving 9 bases of the junction unmatched. The CDR3 here is CASSPLGLAGGPNEQYF. The CDR3 nucleotides read TGCGCCAGCAGCCCGCTGGGACTAGCGGGAGGGCCCAACGAGCAGTACTTC.

The CDR3: CASSRRGRSYEQYF. In DNA form, the CDR3 reads TGTGCCAGCAGTCGTCGGGGGCGATCCTACGAGCAGTACTTC. This chain connects TRBV12-3 or TRBV12-4 to TRBJ2-7; either TRBD1 or TRBD2 may supply D (6 bases each). V gave up 5 bases and J gave up 1 base, with 12 bases separating them. The CDR3 spans 14 residues.

V gene TRBV4-3 combines with J gene TRBJ1-4; D gene uncertain. This CDR3 spans 15 amino acids. Germline loops: CDR1 LGHNA, CDR2 YSLEER. The germline V and J ends were trimmed by 1 base and 5 bases, with 11 bases remaining between them. The CDR3 sequence: CASSQAPGTNEKLFF. CDR3 in DNA: TGCGCCAGCAGCCAAGCCCCGGGAACGAATGAAAAACTGTTTTTT.

This clonotype came up many times. The rearrangement joins TRBV14 to TRBJ2-3; no definite D call. CDR1 is SGHDN, CDR2 FVKESK, per germline. The CDR3 totals 15 residues. Trimming removed 1 base at V and 2 bases at J, with 10 bases between. CDR3 DNA sequence: TGTGCCAGCAGCCAAGGCGGCACTTACACAGATACGCAGTATTTT. It codes for CASSQGGTYTDTQYF.

This clonotype was detected many times. V usage is TRBV20-1 and J usage is TRBJ1-5, with D uncertain. There are 12 residues in the CDR3. V was shortened by 6 bases and J by 0 bases, with 6 bases between the two germline ends. Per germline, CDR1 DFQATT and CDR2 SNEGSKA (reference sequence). The CDR3 here is CSATVSNQPQHF. The CDR3 bases are TGCAGTGCAACTGTTAGCAATCAGCCCCAGCATTTT.

This clonotype was observed at least ten times. This chain connects TRBV6-1 to TRBJ2-2; no definite D call. CDR3 length: 14 residues. Germline values: CDR1 MNHNS, CDR2 SASEGT. V was cut by 6 bases and J by 4 bases, with 12 bases left in between. CDR3 loop: CASSPMLGTGELFF. CDR3 sequence (DNA): TGTGCCAGCAGCCCGATGTTGGGCACCGGGGAGCTGTTTTTT.

The rearrangement links TRBV10-3 to TRBJ1-1, with a possible D match to TRBD1 (5 bases). CDR1 ENHRY and CDR2 SYGVKD come from the germline V gene. This CDR3 is built from 13 residues. V was clipped by 2 bases and J by 2 bases, with 6 bases between them. CDR3 nucleotides: TGTGCCATCAGTGAGGACAGAAACACTGAAGCTTTCTTT. This codes for CAISEDRNTEAFF.

This clonotype was picked up a small number of times. The rearrangement joins TRBV5-4 to TRBJ1-1, with a weak D call TRBD1 (6 bases). CDR1 and CDR2 (germline): SGHNT, YYREEE (reference sequence). Trimming stripped 4 bases from V and 2 bases from J, with 15 bases between. This CDR3 has 15 amino acids. The chain's CDR3 is CASSISGTSNTEAFF. CDR3 DNA: TGTGCCAGCAGCATCTCCGGGACAAGTAACACTGAAGCTTTCTTT.

This clonotype has a count of ten or more. The CDR3 loop is CATQGLYEQYF. DNA for the CDR3: TGTGCCACCCAGGGACTATACGAGCAGTACTTC. V usage is TRBV6-5 and J usage is TRBJ2-7; 7 nucleotides line up with TRBD2. V gave up 10 bases and J gave up 4 bases; unmatched junction bases: 4. The germline CDR1 and CDR2 sequences are MNHEY and SVGAGI. There are 11 residues in the CDR3.